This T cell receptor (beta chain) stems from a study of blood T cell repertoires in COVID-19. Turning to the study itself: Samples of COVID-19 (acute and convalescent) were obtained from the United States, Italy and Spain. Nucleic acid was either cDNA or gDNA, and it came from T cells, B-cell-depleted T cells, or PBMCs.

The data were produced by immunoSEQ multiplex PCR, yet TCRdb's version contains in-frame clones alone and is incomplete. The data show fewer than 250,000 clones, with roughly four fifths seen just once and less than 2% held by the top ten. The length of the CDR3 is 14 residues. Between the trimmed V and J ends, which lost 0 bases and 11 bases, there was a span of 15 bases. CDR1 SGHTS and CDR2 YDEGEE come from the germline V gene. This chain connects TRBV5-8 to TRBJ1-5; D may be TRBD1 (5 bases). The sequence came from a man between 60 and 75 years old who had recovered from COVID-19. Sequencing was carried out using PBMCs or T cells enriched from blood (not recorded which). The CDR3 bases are TGTGCCAGCAGCTTGGGCAGGGCGGGACTGTCCCAGCATTTT. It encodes CASSLGRAGLSQHF.